This T cell receptor (beta chain) was retrieved from a study of cytomegalovirus exposure and HLA in healthy donors. About the study: Prior work identified around 100 million unique TCR beta sequences in roughly 180 million T cells. General study results and limits: Altogether, 160 or so TCR beta chains were recorded as cytomegalovirus-associated. Under in vitro conditions, three CMV-associated chains were confirmed as specific for CMV antigens.

V was pared by 4 bases and J by 0 bases, with 7 bases between. Germline V gives CDR1 LNHDA, CDR2 SQIVND (reference sequence). The CDR3 length is 13 residues. Note on this clone: What it binds is not known.

13 Jbeta primers and 60 Vbeta primers were used for the PCR. Some clones are missing from TCRdb's copy, which holds only in-frame ones; the method was immunoSEQ multiplex PCR. The table records roughly 170,000 clones, over 60% of them present only once. The sample was PBMCs. This receptor was identified in a woman under 40 in good health and CMV-seronegative. This chain connects TRBV19 to TRBJ2-7; weak D call: TRBD1 (6 bases). The CDR3 sequence: CASSTGVSYEQYF. In nucleotides, the CDR3 is TGTGCCAGTAGTACAGGGGTCTCCTACGAGCAGTACTTC.